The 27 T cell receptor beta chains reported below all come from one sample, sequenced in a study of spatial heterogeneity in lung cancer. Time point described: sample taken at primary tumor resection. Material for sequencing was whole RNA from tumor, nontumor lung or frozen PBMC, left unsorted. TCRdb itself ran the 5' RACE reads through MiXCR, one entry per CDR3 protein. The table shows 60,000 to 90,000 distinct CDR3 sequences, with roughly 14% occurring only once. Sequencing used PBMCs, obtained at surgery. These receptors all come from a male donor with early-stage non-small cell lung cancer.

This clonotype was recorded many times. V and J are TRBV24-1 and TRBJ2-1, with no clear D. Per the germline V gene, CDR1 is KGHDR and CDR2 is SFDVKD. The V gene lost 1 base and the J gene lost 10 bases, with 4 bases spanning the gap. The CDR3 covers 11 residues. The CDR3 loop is CATSDLREQFF. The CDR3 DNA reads TGTGCCACCAGTGATTTAAGGGAGCAGTTCTTC.

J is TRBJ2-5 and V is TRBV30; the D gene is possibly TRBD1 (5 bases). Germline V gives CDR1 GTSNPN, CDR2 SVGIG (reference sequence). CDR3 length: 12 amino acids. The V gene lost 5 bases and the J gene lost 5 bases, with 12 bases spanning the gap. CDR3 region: CAWGPQGETQYF. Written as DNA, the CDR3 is TGTGCCTGGGGCCCCCAGGGCGAGACCCAGTACTTC.

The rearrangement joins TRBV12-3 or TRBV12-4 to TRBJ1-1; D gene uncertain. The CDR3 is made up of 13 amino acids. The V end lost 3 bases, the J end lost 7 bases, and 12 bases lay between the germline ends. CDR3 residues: CASSLTEAFEAFF. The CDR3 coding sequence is TGTGCCAGCAGTTTGACGGAAGCTTTTGAAGCTTTCTTT.

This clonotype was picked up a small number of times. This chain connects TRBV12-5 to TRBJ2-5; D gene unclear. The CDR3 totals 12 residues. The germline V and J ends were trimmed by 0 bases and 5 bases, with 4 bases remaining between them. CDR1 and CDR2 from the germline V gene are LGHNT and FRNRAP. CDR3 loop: CASGLVEETQYF. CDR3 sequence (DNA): TGTGCTAGTGGTTTGGTAGAGGAGACCCAGTACTTC.

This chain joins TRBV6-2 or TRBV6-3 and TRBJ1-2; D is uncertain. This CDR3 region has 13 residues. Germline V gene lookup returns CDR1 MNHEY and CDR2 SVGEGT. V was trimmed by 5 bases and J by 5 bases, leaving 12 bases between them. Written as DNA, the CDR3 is TGTGCCAGCAGTCCGGGTCTTTCTTATGGCTACACCTTC. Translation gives CASSPGLSYGYTF.

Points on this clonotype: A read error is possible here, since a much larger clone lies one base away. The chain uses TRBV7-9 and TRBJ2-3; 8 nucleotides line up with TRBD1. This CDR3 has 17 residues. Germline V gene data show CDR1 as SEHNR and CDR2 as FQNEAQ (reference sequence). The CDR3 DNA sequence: TGTGCCAACAGCCCGCGGACAGGGCCTATGGGGGCAGATACGCAGTATTTT. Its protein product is CANSPRTGPMGADTQYF.

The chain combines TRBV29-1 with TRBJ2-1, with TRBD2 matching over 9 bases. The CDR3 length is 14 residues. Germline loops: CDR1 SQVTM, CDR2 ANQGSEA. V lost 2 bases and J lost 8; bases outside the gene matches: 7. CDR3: CSVELAGGPDEQFF. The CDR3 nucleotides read TGCAGCGTTGAATTGGCGGGAGGGCCGGATGAGCAGTTCTTC.

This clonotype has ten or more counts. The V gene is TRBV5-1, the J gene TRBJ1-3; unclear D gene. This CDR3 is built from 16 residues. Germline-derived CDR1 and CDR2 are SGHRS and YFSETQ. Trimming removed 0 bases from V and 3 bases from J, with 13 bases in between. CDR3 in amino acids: CASSLAPGSGGNTIYF. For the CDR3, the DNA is TGCGCCAGCAGCTTGGCCCCGGGGAGTGGTGGAAACACCATATATTTT.

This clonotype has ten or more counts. In nucleotides, the CDR3 is TGTGCCATCAGTGAGGTATCGGGGGTCGAGCAGTACTTC. Its translation: CAISEVSGVEQYF. This sequence joins TRBV10-3 and TRBJ2-7; tentative D call: TRBD2 (6 bases). Per germline, CDR1 ENHRY and CDR2 SYGVKD. The V end lost 2 bases, the J end lost 6 bases, and 11 bases lay between the germline ends. This CDR3 is 13 amino acids long.

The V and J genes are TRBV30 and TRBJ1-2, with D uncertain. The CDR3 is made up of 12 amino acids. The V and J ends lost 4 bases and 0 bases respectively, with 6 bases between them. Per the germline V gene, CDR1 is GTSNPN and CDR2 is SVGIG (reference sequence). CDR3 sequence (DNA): TGTGCCTGGACTTGGGCTAACTATGGCTACACCTTC. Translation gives CAWTWANYGYTF.

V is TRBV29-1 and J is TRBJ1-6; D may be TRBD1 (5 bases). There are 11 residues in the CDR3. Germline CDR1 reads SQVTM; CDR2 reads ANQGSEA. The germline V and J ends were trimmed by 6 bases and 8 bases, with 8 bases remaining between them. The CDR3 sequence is CSVGDDSPLHF. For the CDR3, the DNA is TGCAGCGTGGGGGATGATTCACCCCTCCACTTT.

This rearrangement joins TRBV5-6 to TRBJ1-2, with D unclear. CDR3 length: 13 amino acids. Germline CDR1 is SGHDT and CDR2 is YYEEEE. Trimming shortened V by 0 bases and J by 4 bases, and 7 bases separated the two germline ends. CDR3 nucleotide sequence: TGTGCCAGCAGCTTGGTTACACTCTATGGCTACACCTTC. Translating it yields CASSLVTLYGYTF.

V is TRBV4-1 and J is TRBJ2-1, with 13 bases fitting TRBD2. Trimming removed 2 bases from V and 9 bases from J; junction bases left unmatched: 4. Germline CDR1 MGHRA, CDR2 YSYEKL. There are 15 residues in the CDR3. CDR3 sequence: CASSQRLAGGSEQFF. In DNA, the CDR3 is TGCGCCAGCAGCCAACGACTAGCGGGAGGCAGTGAGCAGTTCTTC.

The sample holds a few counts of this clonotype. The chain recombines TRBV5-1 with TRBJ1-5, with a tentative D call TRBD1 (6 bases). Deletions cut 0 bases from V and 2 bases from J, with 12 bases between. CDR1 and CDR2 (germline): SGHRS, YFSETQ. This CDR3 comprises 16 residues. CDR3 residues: CASSLGTDSGNQPQHF. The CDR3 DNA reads TGCGCCAGCAGCTTGGGGACAGATTCGGGCAATCAGCCCCAGCATTTT.

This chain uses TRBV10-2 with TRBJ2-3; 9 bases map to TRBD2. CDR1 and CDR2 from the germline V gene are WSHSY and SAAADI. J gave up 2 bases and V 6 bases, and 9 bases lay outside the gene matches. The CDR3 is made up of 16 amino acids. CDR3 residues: CASRALAGFYTDTQYF. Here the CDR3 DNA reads TGCGCCAGCAGAGCCCTAGCGGGGTTTTACACAGATACGCAGTATTTT.

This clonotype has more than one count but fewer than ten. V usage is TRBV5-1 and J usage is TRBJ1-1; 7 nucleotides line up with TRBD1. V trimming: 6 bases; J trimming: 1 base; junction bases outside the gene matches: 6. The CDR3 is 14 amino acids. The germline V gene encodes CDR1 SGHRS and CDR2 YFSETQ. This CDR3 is CASTSGGTNTEAFF. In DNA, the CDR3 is TGCGCCAGCACGTCAGGGGGGACGAACACTGAAGCTTTCTTT.

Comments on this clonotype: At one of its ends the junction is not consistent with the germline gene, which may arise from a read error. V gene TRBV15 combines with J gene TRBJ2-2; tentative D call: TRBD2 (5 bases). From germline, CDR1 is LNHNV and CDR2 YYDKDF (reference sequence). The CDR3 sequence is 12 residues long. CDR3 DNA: TGTGCCACCAGCTCCCCTGCCGAGCGGCCAACATTT. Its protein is CATSSPAERPTF.

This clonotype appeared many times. The CDR3 sequence: CASSLVGGGETEAFF. CDR3 bases: TGTGCCAGCAGCTTAGTTGGAGGGGGCGAGACTGAAGCTTTCTTT. This sequence joins TRBV11-2 and TRBJ1-1, with TRBD1 matching over 7 bases. The CDR3 covers 15 residues. Germline values: CDR1 SGHAT, CDR2 FQNNGV. V was clipped by 1 base and J by 5 bases; unmatched bases: 7.

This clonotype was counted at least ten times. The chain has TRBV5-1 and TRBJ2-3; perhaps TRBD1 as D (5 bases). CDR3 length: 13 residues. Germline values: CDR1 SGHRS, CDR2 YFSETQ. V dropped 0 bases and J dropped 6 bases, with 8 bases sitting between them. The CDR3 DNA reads TGCGCCAGCAGCTTGGGTGGGGCGGATACGCAGTATTTT. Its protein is CASSLGGADTQYF.

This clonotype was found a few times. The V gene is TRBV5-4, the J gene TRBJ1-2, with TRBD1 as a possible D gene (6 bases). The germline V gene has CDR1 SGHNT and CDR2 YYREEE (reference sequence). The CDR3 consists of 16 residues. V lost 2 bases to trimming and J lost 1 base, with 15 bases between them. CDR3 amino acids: CASSLPGAFSNYGYTF. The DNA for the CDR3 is TGTGCCAGCAGCTTACCGGGGGCATTCAGTAACTATGGCTACACCTTC.

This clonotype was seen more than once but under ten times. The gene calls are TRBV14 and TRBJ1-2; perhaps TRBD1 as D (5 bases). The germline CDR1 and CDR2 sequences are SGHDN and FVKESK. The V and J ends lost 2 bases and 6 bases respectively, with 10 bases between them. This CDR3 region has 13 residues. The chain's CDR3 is CASSQRQNDGYTF. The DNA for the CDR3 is TGTGCCAGCAGCCAAAGACAGAACGATGGCTACACCTTC.

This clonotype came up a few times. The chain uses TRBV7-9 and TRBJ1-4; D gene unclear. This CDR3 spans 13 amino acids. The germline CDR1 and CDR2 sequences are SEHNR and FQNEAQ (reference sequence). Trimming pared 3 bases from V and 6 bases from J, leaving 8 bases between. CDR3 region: CASSFVGYEKLFF. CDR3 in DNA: TGTGCCAGCAGCTTCGTAGGGTATGAAAAACTGTTTTTT.

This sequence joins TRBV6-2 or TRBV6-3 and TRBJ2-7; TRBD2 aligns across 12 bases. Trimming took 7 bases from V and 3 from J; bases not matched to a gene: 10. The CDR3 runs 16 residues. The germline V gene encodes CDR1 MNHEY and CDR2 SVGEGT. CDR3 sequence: CASTKRLAGVFYEQYF. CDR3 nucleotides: TGTGCCAGCACTAAAAGACTAGCGGGAGTTTTCTACGAGCAGTACTTC.

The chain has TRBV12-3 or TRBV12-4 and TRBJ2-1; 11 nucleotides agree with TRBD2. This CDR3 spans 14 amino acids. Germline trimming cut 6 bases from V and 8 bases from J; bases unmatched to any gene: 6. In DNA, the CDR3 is TGTGCCAGCAGATTTGGACTAGCGGGTTATGAGCAGTTCTTC. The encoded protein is CASRFGLAGYEQFF.

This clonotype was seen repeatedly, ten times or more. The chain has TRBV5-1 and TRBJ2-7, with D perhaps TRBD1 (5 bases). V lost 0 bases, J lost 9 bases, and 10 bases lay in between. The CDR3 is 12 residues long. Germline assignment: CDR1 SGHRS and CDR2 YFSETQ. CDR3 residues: CASSLDEGVQYF. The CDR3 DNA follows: TGCGCCAGCAGCTTGGACGAAGGGGTGCAGTACTTC.

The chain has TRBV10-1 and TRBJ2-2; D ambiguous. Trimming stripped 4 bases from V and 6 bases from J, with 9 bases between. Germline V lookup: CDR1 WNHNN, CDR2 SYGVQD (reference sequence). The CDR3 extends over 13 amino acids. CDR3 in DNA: TGCGCCAGCAGTGGGCTCCTGGCCGGGGAGCTGTTTTTT. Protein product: CASSGLLAGELFF.

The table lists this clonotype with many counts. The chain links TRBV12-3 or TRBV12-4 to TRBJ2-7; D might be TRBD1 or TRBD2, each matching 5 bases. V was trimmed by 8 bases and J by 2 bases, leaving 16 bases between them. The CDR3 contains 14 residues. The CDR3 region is CASGRRDGTYEQYF. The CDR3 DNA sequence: TGTGCCAGCGGCCGTCGGGACGGCACCTACGAGCAGTACTTC.